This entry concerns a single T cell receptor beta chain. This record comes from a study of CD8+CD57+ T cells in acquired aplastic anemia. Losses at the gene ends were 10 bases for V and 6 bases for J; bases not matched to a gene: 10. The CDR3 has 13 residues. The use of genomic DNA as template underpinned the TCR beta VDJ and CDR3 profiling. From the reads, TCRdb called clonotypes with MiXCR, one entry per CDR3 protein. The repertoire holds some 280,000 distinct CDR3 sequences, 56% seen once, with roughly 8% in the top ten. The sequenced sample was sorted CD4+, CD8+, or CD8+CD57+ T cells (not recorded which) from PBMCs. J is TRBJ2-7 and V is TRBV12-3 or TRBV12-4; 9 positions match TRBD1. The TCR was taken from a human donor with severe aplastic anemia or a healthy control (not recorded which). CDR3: CATLPGQGREQYF. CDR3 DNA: TGTGCCACCTTACCGGGACAGGGTCGCGAGCAGTACTTC.